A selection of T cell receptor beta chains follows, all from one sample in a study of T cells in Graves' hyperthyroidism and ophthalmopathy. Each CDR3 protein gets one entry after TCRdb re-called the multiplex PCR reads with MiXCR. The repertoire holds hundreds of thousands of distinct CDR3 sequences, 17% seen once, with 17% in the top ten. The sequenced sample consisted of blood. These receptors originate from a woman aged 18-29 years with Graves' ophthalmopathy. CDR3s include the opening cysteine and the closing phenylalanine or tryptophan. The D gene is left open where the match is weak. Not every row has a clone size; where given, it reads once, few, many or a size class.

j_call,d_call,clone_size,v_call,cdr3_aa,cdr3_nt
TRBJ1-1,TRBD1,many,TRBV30,CAWTPTGLLEAFF,TGTGCCTGGACTCCGACAGGGCTCCTAGAAGCTTTCTTT
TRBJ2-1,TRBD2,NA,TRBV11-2,CASSLQTSGRNEQFF,TGTGCCAGCAGCTTACAGACTAGCGGGAGGAATGAGCAGTTCTTC
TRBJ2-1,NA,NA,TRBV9,CASSVLELADNTEQFF,TGTGCCAGCAGCGTACTAGAATTGGCTGACAATACTGAGCAGTTCTTC
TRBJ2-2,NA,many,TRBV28,CASSLLGYTGELFF,TGTGCCAGCAGTTTATTAGGATACACCGGGGAGCTGTTTTTT
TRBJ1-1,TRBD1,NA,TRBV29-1,CSALAGGSTEAFF,TGCAGCGCCTTGGCAGGGGGATCGACTGAAGCTTTCTTT
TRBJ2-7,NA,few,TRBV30,CAPKGGGGYEQYF,TGTGCCCCCAAGGGAGGGGGAGGCTACGAGCAGTACTTC
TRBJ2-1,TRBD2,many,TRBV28,CASSFVSGSFYNEQFF,TGTGCCAGCAGTTTTGTAAGCGGGAGTTTCTACAATGAGCAGTTCTTC
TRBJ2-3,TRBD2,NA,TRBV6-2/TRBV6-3,CASMILAGHTDTQYF,TGTGCCAGCATGATACTAGCGGGTCACACAGATACGCAGTATTTT
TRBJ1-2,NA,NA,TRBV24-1,CATSEKGEDYGYTF,TGTGCCACCAGTGAAAAAGGGGAGGACTATGGCTACACCTTC
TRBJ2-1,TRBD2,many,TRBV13,CASSPLLAGLNEQFF,TGTGCCAGCAGCCCCCTACTAGCGGGGTTGAATGAGCAGTTCTTC
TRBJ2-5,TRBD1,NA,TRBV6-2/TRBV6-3,CASSARDRVEETQYF,TGTGCCAGCAGTGCGCGGGACAGGGTAGAAGAGACCCAGTACTTC
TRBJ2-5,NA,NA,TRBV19,CATRVAGQETQYF,TGTGCCACCCGCGTGGCGGGCCAAGAGACCCAGTACTTC
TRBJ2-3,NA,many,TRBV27,CASSLFAADTQYF,TGTGCCAGCAGTTTATTCGCGGCAGATACGCAGTATTTT
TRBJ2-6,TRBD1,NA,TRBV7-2,CASSLATGGAGANVLTF,TGTGCCAGCAGCTTAGCAACAGGGGGAGCTGGGGCCAACGTCCTGACTTTC
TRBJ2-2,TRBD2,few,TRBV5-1,CASSLGTSSNTGELFF,TGCGCCAGCAGCTTGGGGACTAGCTCGAACACCGGGGAGCTGTTTTTT
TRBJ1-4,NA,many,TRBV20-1,CSADDQGGVGEKLFF,TGCAGTGCTGACGACCAGGGTGGCGTTGGTGAAAAACTGTTTTTT
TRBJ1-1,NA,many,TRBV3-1,CASSQGGLNTEAFF,TGTGCCAGCAGCCAGGGGGGCCTGAACACTGAAGCTTTCTTT
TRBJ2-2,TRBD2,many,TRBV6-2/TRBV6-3,CASNLAGAHTGELFF,TGTGCCAGTAACCTAGCGGGGGCCCACACCGGGGAGCTGTTTTTT
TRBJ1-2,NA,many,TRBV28,CASSPYREGVYGYTF,TGTGCCAGCAGTCCCTACAGGGAGGGAGTTTATGGCTACACCTTC
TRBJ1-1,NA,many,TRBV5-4,CASSLGSRAEAFF,TGTGCCAGCAGCTTGGGTAGTCGAGCTGAAGCTTTCTTT
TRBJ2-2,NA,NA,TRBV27,CASSLERDTGELFF,TGTGCCAGCAGTTTGGAAAGGGACACCGGGGAGCTGTTTTTT
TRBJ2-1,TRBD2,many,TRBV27,CASSLVSGGAKNEQFF,TGTGCCAGCAGTTTAGTGAGCGGGGGGGCAAAAAATGAGCAGTTCTTC
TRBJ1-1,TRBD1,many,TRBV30,CAWMSRDRVNTEAFF,TGTGCCTGGATGAGCCGGGACAGGGTGAACACTGAAGCTTTCTTT
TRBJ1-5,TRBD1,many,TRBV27,CASSSTGDNQPQHF,TGTGCCAGCAGCTCCACAGGGGACAATCAGCCCCAGCATTTT
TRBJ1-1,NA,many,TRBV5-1,CASSRLRGGTEAFF,TGCGCCAGCAGCCGGCTGAGGGGGGGCACTGAAGCTTTCTTT
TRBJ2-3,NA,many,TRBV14,CASSQESWSDTQYF,TGTGCCAGCAGCCAAGAATCATGGTCGGATACGCAGTATTTT
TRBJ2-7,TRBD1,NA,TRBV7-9,CASSPGDRPLSYEQYF,TGTGCCAGCAGCCCCGGGGACAGGCCCCTCTCCTACGAGCAGTACTTC
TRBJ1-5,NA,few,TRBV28,CASSFMVNNQPQHF,TGTGCCAGCAGTTTTATGGTGAACAATCAGCCCCAGCATTTT
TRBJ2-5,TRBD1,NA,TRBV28,CASSLRGTGQETQYF,TGTGCCAGCAGTTTAAGGGGGACAGGTCAAGAGACCCAGTACTTC
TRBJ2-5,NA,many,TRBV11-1,CASRRGFQETQYF,TGTGCCAGCAGACGGGGGTTCCAAGAGACCCAGTACTTC
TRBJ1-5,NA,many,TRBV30,CAWRLGLDQPQHF,TGTGCCTGGAGATTAGGGTTGGATCAGCCCCAGCATTTT
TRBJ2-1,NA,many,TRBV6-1,CASSESLLDYNEQFF,TGTGCCAGCAGTGAATCCCTTCTAGATTACAATGAGCAGTTCTTC
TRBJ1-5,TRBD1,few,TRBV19,CASSTRQGGHSNQPQHF,TGTGCCAGTAGTACCAGACAGGGGGGACATAGCAATCAGCCCCAGCATTTT
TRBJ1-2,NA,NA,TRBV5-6,CASSLALGVTDDGYTF,TGTGCCAGCAGCTTAGCTTTAGGGGTTACCGATGATGGCTACACCTTC
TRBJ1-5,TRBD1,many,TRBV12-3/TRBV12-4,CASSPDRAGQPQHF,TGTGCCAGCAGCCCCGACAGGGCAGGACAGCCCCAGCATTTT
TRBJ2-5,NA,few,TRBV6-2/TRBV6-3,CASSRAAQETQYF,TGTGCCAGCAGCAGAGCAGCTCAAGAGACCCAGTACTTC
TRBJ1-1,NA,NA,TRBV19,CASSIGKDNTEAFF,TGTGCCAGTAGTATAGGTAAAGACAACACTGAAGCTTTCTTT
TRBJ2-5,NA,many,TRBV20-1,CSAILPTEETQYF,TGCAGTGCTATCCTCCCCACGGAGGAGACCCAGTACTTC
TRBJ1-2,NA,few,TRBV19,CASNADLNYGYTF,TGTGCCAGTAACGCAGACCTTAACTATGGCTACACCTTC
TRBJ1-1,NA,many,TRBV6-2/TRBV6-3,CASSQPSNTEAFF,TGTGCCAGCAGTCAACCCTCGAACACTGAAGCTTTCTTT
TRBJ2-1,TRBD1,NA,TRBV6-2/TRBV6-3,CASRRQGAPSGSYNEQFF,TGTGCCAGCAGACGACAGGGGGCGCCCAGCGGGAGTTACAATGAGCAGTTCTTC
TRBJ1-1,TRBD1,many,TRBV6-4,CASSDPTGYGTEAFF,TGTGCCAGCAGTGACCCGACAGGGTATGGCACTGAAGCTTTCTTT
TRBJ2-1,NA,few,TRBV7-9,CASSLLEQFF,TGTGCCAGCAGCTTACTTGAGCAGTTCTTC
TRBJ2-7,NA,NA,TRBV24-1,CATSDALGDEQYF,TGTGCCACCAGTGATGCATTGGGGGACGAGCAGTACTTC
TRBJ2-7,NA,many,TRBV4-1,CASSPPGSGYEQYF,TGCGCCAGCAGCCCCCCCGGGTCAGGGTACGAGCAGTACTTC